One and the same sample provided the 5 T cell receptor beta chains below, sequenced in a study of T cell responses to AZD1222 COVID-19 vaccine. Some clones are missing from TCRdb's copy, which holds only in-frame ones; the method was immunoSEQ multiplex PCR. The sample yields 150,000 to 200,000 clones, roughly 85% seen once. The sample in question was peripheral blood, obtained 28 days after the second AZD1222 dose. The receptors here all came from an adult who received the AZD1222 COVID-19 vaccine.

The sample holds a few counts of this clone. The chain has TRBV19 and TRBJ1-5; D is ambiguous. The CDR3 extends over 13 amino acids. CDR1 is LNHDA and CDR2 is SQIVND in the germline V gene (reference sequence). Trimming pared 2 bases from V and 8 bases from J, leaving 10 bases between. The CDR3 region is CASSIIFPEPQHF. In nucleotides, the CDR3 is TGTGCCAGTAGTATAATATTCCCAGAGCCCCAGCATTTT.

CDR3: CAWTRHPVQGAGYTF. The CDR3 DNA follows: TGTGCCTGGACGCGACACCCGGTACAGGGGGCGGGCTACACCTTC. The chain combines TRBV30 with TRBJ1-2; TRBD1 aligns across 9 bases. Losses at the gene ends were 4 bases for V and 8 bases for J; bases not matched to a gene: 14. There are 15 residues in the CDR3. Germline CDR1 is GTSNPN and CDR2 is SVGIG (reference sequence). Variable domain in full (rest from reference TRBV30 and TRBJ1-2): SQTIHQWPATLVQPVGSPLSLECTVEGTSNPNLYWYRQAAGRGLQLLFYSVGIGQISSEVPQNLSASRPQDRQFILSSKKLLLSDSGFYLCAWTRHPVQGAGYTFGSGTRLTVV.

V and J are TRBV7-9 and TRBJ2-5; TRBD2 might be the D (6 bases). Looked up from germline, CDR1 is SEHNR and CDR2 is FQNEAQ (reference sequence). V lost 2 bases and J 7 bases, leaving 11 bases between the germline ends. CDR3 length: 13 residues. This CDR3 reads CASSLSVEGTQYF. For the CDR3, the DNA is TGTGCCAGCAGCTTAAGTGTGGAGGGGACCCAGTACTTC. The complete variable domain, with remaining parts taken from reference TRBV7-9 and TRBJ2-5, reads DTGVSQNPRHKITKRGQNVTFRCDPISEHNRLYWYRQTLGQGPEFLTYFQNEAQLEKSRLLSDRFSAERPKGSFSTLEIQRTEQGDSAMYLCASSLSVEGTQYFGPGTRLLVL.

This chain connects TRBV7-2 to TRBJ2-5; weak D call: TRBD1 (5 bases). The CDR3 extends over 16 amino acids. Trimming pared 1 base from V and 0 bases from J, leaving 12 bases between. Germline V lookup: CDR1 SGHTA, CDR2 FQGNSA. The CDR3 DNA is TGTGCCAGCAGCTTAGTGGGGCGTCTGGACCAAGAGACCCAGTACTTC. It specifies CASSLVGRLDQETQYF.

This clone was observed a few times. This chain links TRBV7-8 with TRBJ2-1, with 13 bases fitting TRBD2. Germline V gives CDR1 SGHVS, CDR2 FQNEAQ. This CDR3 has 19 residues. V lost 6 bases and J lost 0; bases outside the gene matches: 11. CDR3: CASRRTSGGVRSSYNEQFF. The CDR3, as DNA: TGTGCCAGCAGGCGGACTAGCGGGGGTGTCCGGAGCTCCTACAATGAGCAGTTCTTC.